This T cell receptor beta chain originates from a study of Graves' ophthalmopathy and Graves' hyperthyroidism (dated by TCRdb to 2016 to 2019). A note on the overall study: Hyperthyroidism was considered stable if no progression to ophthalmopathy occurred within 18 months of follow-up. After sampling, hyperthyroidism patients received methimazole starting at 30 mg daily, and ophthalmopathy patients received high-dose intravenous methylprednisolone. In roughly six hyperthyroidism patients, the T-cell repertoires found in thyroid tissue were compared with those found in blood. The independent validation cohort included under 20 hyperthyroidism patients plus 17 patients who later progressed from hyperthyroidism to ophthalmopathy. The study used signatures of the TCR beta repertoire to tell Graves' ophthalmopathy apart from Graves' hyperthyroidism and to predict which patients would progress to ophthalmopathy. A discovery set of 95 to 100 patients (roughly 43 ophthalmopathy, 55 to 65 stable hyperthyroidism) was enrolled to explore V-J signatures distinguishing ophthalmopathy from hyperthyroidism. In total, over 130 blood samples were TCR-sequenced: approximately 42 ophthalmopathy, under 85 hyperthyroidism and about 17 hyperthyroidism-to-ophthalmopathy patients.

For repertoire sequencing, TCR beta CDR3 regions were amplified from RNA transcripts. HTBI primers and the Qiagen OneStep RT-PCR kit were used in a first-round RT-PCR, which was followed by a second-round multiplex PCR, size selection and purification. Libraries were sequenced paired-end with 100 bp reads on an Illumina HiSeq2000. Regarding the original processing steps: Reads were processed with SOAPnuke, discarding reads with adapters, uncalled bases, mean Phred below 15, or no exact constant-primer or identifier match. High-quality paired reads were merged with COPE v1.2.5. Unique nucleotide sequences were defined as clonotypes and aligned to IMGT TRB V, D and J references using MiTCR v1.1. Only V-J combinations with frequency above 0.0001 were analysed, covering over 98% of repertoires. For each V-J combination, a TCR clonal expansion and chaos score was defined as F50 clonal expansion divided by the chaos observed in the TCRdist matrix. Welch's t-statistics and random forest were used to reduce features to about 13 V-J combinations, which were fed into a naive Bayes classifier. Thyroid-blood repertoire similarity was quantified with the Morisita-Horn index. The public reads were reanalyzed by TCRdb: fastp trimming at Q25, MiXCR alignment, in-frame beta chains only. Rows matching on CDR3 protein sequence are summarized as one entry with the most common DNA and genes. The V and J calls, along with clone size, are taken from TCRdb and not from the paper's own processing. The sample has around 590,000 distinct CDR3 sequences on record, under 45% of them singletons. The biggest ten clones account for less than 4.5% of the sample.

General study outcomes and caveats: The 13-signature model separated ophthalmopathy from stable hyperthyroidism with 87.88% sensitivity and 81% to 82% specificity in cross-validation, and 80%/75% in the test set. In validation, the model predicted ophthalmopathy progression with about 70% sensitivity and roughly 72% specificity; eleven to twelve predicted patients were CT-confirmed with GO in a median of around 6.5 months. Most of the expanded thyroid clonotypes with a frequency above 0.001 were also detected in blood, and it was suggested that the thyroid immune response may be reflected by blood repertoires. Sample size was not statistically predetermined, and group allocation was not concealed from the investigators.

This clonotype was recorded many times. The specificity of this receptor is unknown. No base quality information exists; no much larger clone differs at one position. Hyperthyroidism patients were newly diagnosed, with disease duration under 2 months, and aged 18 to 65 years. Patients were excluded if they had other autoimmune diseases, uncontrolled infections, pregnancy or lactation. Clinical symptoms, serum thyroxine, TRAb, thyroid ultrasound and orbital computed tomography formed the basis of the diagnosis. Trizol reagent was used to extract the total RNA, and its quality was then checked on an Agilent 2100 Bioanalyzer. The germline ends are 10 bases apart after V is trimmed by 6 bases and J by 4 bases. From a lookup of the germline V gene, CDR1 and CDR2 are MNHNS and SASEGT. The CDR3 measures 12 amino acids from cysteine to phenylalanine. Just the 36-base CDR3 DNA is kept, in frame starting at base 1.

The sequence derives from an adult man with Graves' hyperthyroidism. The sample taken for sequencing was peripheral blood or thyroid tissue (not recorded which). The receptor chain draws on TRBV6-1 and TRBJ2-7; D gene: possibly TRBD1, on 6 matching bases. The bases are TGTGCCAGCAGGACTACAGGGTACGAGCAGTACTTC. It codes for CASRTTGYEQYF.